This T cell receptor (beta chain) was identified during a study of blood T cell repertoires in COVID-19 (dated by TCRdb to 2020 to 2022). Turning to the overall study: Collaborator samples came from the United States, Italy and Spain and covered acute and convalescent phases of COVID-19. Where available, HLA class I and class II types were obtained from metadata supplied by the sample provider rather than from assay-based typing. The material from the prospective study consisted of cDNA or gDNA derived from T cells, B-cell-depleted T cells, or PBMCs. Samples came from the ongoing ImmuneRACE study (first 160 participants) plus 1,254 subjects from 6 global collaborators. Deeply sampled blood TCRbeta repertoires from subjects exposed to, actively infected with, or recovered from COVID-19 were included in the dataset. A freely available public database, intended as a resource for researchers studying the immune response to SARS-CoV-2, is where the repertoires were released. Nearly every sample came with metadata listing a de-identified subject ID, COVID-19 status, age in years and sex. Broad study findings and their caveats: How much clinical and demographic metadata was included differed by source and by participant, and the metadata was provided uncurated.

The immunoSEQ Assay, a bias-controlled multiplex PCR, was used to amplify TCRbeta CDR3 regions from genomic DNA. In the original analysis: Nucleated cell counts per sample were estimated from amplification of reference gene primers within the assay. To quantify the absolute abundance of each unique TCRbeta CDR3 rearrangement, sequence reads were collapsed and filtered. For each sample, productive Simpson clonality was calculated as the square root of Simpson's diversity index across productive rearrangements. As stored in TCRdb, this immuneACCESS dataset retains in-frame rearrangements with V and J assigned. A fraction of the clones does not appear; measured against another copy, unresolved V genes explain less than half of the discrepancy, and the remainder lacks a known reason. The V and J calls and clone size are taken from that table; D and trimming were inferred from the DNA. The sample table records roughly 20,000 clones; nearly 90% of these occur just once. Roughly 7.5% of the sample goes to the ten largest clones.

Remarks on this clone: Its antigen target is currently unknown. Within one base of it there is no much larger clone, and no base qualities were kept.

Each collaborating institution followed its own protocols to collect whole blood in K2EDTA tubes. For TCRbeta analysis, collaborators shipped samples as frozen whole blood, isolated PBMCs, or DNA extracted from either of those sample types. Specimen: peripheral blood. The receptor comes from a human donor with active COVID-19. The donor label of this sample is uncertain.

In nucleotides, the sequence is TGTGCCAGCAGCCAACTATACGGGGGAAGGACAGATACGCAGTATTTT. Translation gives CASSQLYGGRTDTQYF. The chain links TRBV5-4 with TRBJ2-3; TRBD2 is possibly the D segment (6 matching bases). The germline ends are 18 bases apart after V is trimmed by 4 bases and J by 3 bases. The germline V gene (reference sequence) sets CDR1 to SGHNT and CDR2 to YYREEE. The CDR3, cysteine through phenylalanine, is 16 amino acids long. Just CDR3 DNA is preserved here, 48 bases in frame from base 1.